This entry lists 21 T cell receptor beta chains sequenced from one sample in a study of blood T cells in healthy people across ages. A second 7 to 11 cycle PCR used barcoded and J-beta primers. MiXCR was run by TCRdb on the 5' RACE reads, yielding one entry per CDR3 protein. The sample contains about 800,000 distinct CDR3 sequences, about 45% of which appear only once. Sequenced: blood. These TCRs come from a man older than 75 in good health.

This clonotype has a handful of counts. The chain carries TRBV5-1 and TRBJ2-1; D possibly corresponds to TRBD2 (6 bases). Germline V lookup: CDR1 SGHRS, CDR2 YFSETQ. This CDR3 has 14 amino acids. Trimming left V 3 bases short and J 6 bases short, with 13 bases between. The CDR3 DNA is TGCGCCAGCAGCTCAGCAGCGGGCCTCAATGAGCAGTTCTTC. Translation: CASSSAAGLNEQFF.

The CDR3 is CASSGGLASDTQYF. The CDR3 DNA reads TGCGCCAGCAGCGGGGGACTAGCGTCAGATACGCAGTATTTT. This chain joins TRBV5-1 and TRBJ2-3, with 10 bases lining up with TRBD2. The CDR3 runs to 14 residues. CDR1 is SGHRS, CDR2 YFSETQ, per germline. Unmatched junction bases numbered 3, after V lost 4 bases and J lost 4 bases.

There are a few counts of this clonotype. The J gene is TRBJ1-1, the V gene TRBV2; TRBD1 is a possible D gene (5 bases). V was trimmed by 1 base and J by 1 base, leaving 10 bases between them. CDR1 SNHLY and CDR2 FYNNEI come from the germline V gene. The CDR3 has 15 amino acids. The CDR3 nucleotides read TGTGCCAGCAGTGAAGGGGGCAGGTCGAACACTGAAGCTTTCTTT. It encodes CASSEGGRSNTEAFF. The variable domain in full, completed from reference TRBV2 and TRBJ1-1, reads EPEVTQTPSHQVTQMGQEVILRCVPISNHLYFYWYRQILGQKVEFLVSFYNNEISEKSEIFDDQFSVERPDGSNFTLKIRSTKLEDSAMYFCASSEGGRSNTEAFFGQGTRLTVV.

There are a few counts of this clonotype. The chain links TRBV7-3 to TRBJ2-5; TRBD2 agrees at 10 bases. CDR3 length: 17 amino acids. Germline CDR1 reads SGHTA; CDR2 reads FQGTGA. V lost 5 bases, J lost 4 bases, and 13 bases stayed unmatched. The DNA of the CDR3 is TGTGCCAGCAGCAAAGGCCCTGAGGCTAGCGGGAGAGAGACCCAGTACTTC. This sequence encodes CASSKGPEASGRETQYF. The full variable domain, in which reference TRBV7-3 and TRBJ2-5 provide the parts outside the CDR3, is GAGVSQTPSNKVTEKGKYVELRCDPISGHTALYWYRQSLGQGPEFLIYFQGTGAADDSGLPNDRFFAVRPEGSVSTLKIQRTERGDSAVYLCASSKGPEASGRETQYFGPGTRLLVL.

On this clonotype itself: This may come from a read error, since a much larger clone is one base off. The V and J genes are TRBV7-9 and TRBJ1-2; D call uncertain. This CDR3 has 15 residues. Germline loops: CDR1 SEHNR, CDR2 FQNEAQ (reference sequence). The CDR3 DNA is TGTGCCAGCAGCTTAGGCACGGATGTGTACTATGGCCACACCTTC. It is translated as CASSLGTDVYYGHTF.

The rearrangement uses TRBV7-2 and TRBJ2-1, with a tentative D call TRBD2 (6 bases). The germline gives CDR1 SGHTA, CDR2 FQGNSA. The CDR3 spans 16 residues. V lost 3 bases to trimming and J lost 6 bases, with 18 bases between them. CDR3 bases: TGTGCCAGCAGCTTGGCTGGGACTCGCACTGTCAATGAGCAGTTCTTC. Its protein is CASSLAGTRTVNEQFF.

This clonotype was recorded once. J is TRBJ1-4 and V is TRBV30, with D tentatively TRBD1 (5 bases). V was cut by 3 bases and J by 5 bases, with 10 bases left in between. CDR3 length: 13 amino acids. The germline V gene has CDR1 GTSNPN and CDR2 SVGIG (reference sequence). The CDR3 sequence: CAWSDSHNEKLFF. The CDR3 bases are TGTGCCTGGAGCGACAGCCACAATGAAAAACTGTTTTTT.

Of note for this clonotype: A read error is possible here, since a much larger clone lies one base away. The V call is TRBV29-1, the J call TRBJ2-3, with D unclear. The CDR3 extends over 12 amino acids. Trimming left V 3 bases short and J 5 bases short, with 9 bases between. Germline V gene data show CDR1 as SQVTM and CDR2 as ANQGSEA. CDR3 loop: CSVDGFGDTQYF. DNA for the CDR3: TGCAGCGTTGATGGATTTGGAGATACGCAGTATTTT.

This clonotype came up many times. The rearrangement links TRBV24-1 to TRBJ2-7, with TRBD2 identical over 8 bases. CDR3 length equals 16 residues. With 4 bases clipped from V and 2 bases from J, the junction kept 9 bases outside the gene matches. CDR1 is KGHDR, CDR2 SFDVKD, per germline. The CDR3 coding sequence is TGTGCCACCAGTGACCTAACGAGCGGGGGAACCTACGAGCAGTACTTC. It specifies CATSDLTSGGTYEQYF.

This chain uses TRBV12-3 or TRBV12-4 with TRBJ1-2; D is undetermined. This CDR3 contains 15 residues. The V end was cut by 6 bases, the J end by 0 bases, with 14 bases between. The CDR3, as DNA: TGTGCCAGCAGCCCGCGACTTCGAGCTAACTATGGCTACACCTTC. Protein sequence: CASSPRLRANYGYTF.

About this clonotype itself: Because it lacks the conserved phenylalanine or tryptophan at the end, this CDR3 is likely a read error. This rearrangement joins TRBV5-1 to TRBJ2-7, with 10 nucleotides matching TRBD2. V lost 1 base and J lost 1; bases outside the gene matches: 11. This CDR3 spans 18 amino acids. The germline V gene has CDR1 SGHRS and CDR2 YFSETQ. The DNA for the CDR3 is TGCGCCAGCAGCTTGCCCCCTCATAGCGGGAGGTCTTCCTACGAGCAGTACATC. Its protein is CASSLPPHSGRSSYEQYI.

This clonotype was found a few times. This chain connects TRBV6-5 to TRBJ2-3; the match to TRBD2 covers 13 bases. V shed 8 bases and J 5 bases; nucleotides not matched to a gene: 7. The CDR3 contains 15 residues. The germline CDR1 and CDR2 sequences are MNHEY and SVGAGI. CDR3 protein: CASRTSGSRGDTQYF. CDR3 coding DNA: TGTGCCAGCCGGACTAGCGGGAGCAGAGGAGATACGCAGTATTTT.

V is TRBV4-1 and J is TRBJ2-1; the D gene is possibly TRBD2 (6 bases). The CDR3 contains 17 residues. The germline V and J ends were trimmed by 0 bases and 2 bases, with 14 bases remaining between them. Germline values: CDR1 MGHRA, CDR2 YSYEKL. As DNA, the CDR3 is TGCGCCAGCAGCCAAGATCTACCTGGCGGGGCCTACAATGAGCAGTTCTTC. Translated, it gives CASSQDLPGGAYNEQFF.

V is TRBV12-3 or TRBV12-4 and J is TRBJ2-3; the match to TRBD2 covers 11 bases. The CDR3 contains 18 residues. Losses at the gene ends were 5 bases for V and 0 bases for J; bases not matched to a gene: 10. CDR3 nucleotides: TGTGCCAGCAGTGGGACGGGACTAGCGGAGACTAGCACAGATACGCAGTATTTT. It translates to CASSGTGLAETSTDTQYF.

The chain uses TRBV20-1 and TRBJ1-5; TRBD1 is a possible D gene (6 bases). Germline CDR1 is DFQATT and CDR2 is SNEGSKA (reference sequence). The CDR3 extends over 13 amino acids. Trimming stripped 3 bases from V and 9 bases from J, with 15 bases between. The CDR3 protein is CSARGGRGRPQHF. The CDR3 DNA is TGCAGTGCTAGGGGGGGCCGGGGCCGGCCCCAGCATTTT.

The V gene is TRBV4-3, the J gene TRBJ2-1, with 8 bases that match TRBD2. This CDR3 is built from 22 residues. CDR1 LGHNA and CDR2 YSLEER come from the germline V gene. The trim removed 2 bases at V and 0 bases at J, leaving 21 bases unmatched. The CDR3 loop is CASSQTDSGTSDSWGSYNEQFF. The CDR3 region has the DNA TGCGCCAGCAGCCAAACCGACTCCGGGACTAGTGACTCGTGGGGCTCCTACAATGAGCAGTTCTTC.

This clonotype was observed a handful of times. The chain carries TRBV20-1 and TRBJ2-7; TRBD2 matches 7 bases. J was trimmed by 2 bases and V by 1 base; bases with no gene match: 8. The CDR3 is 15 amino acids. Germline V gives CDR1 DFQATT, CDR2 SNEGSKA (reference sequence). CDR3 sequence (DNA): TGCAGTGCTAGAGTATTGGTGGGACTAACCTACGAGCAGTACTTC. This codes for CSARVLVGLTYEQYF.

This clonotype appeared a single time. The rearrangement uses TRBV13 and TRBJ2-1, with TRBD1 matching 10 bases. From germline, CDR1 is PRHDT and CDR2 FYEKMQ (reference sequence). V was clipped by 8 bases and J by 8 bases; unmatched bases: 15. The CDR3 consists of 16 residues. The chain's CDR3 is CASSTPRDRGWHEQFF. DNA of the CDR3: TGTGCCAGCTCCACGCCCCGGGACAGGGGATGGCATGAGCAGTTCTTC.

The rearrangement links TRBV9 to TRBJ2-7; a possible D gene is TRBD2 (6 bases). Germline lookup yields CDR1 SGDLS and CDR2 YYNGEE. V lost 0 bases, J lost 2 bases, and 12 bases lay in between. This CDR3 is built from 15 residues. CDR3 DNA: TGTGCCAGCAGCGTAGAGGATAGCGGAACCTACGAGCAGTACTTC. Translated, it gives CASSVEDSGTYEQYF.

This clonotype turned up a few times. The chain employs TRBV28 and TRBJ2-2, with D hard to call. The germline V gene has CDR1 MDHEN and CDR2 SYDVKM. The length of the CDR3 is 14 residues. V dropped 7 bases and J dropped 6 bases, with 15 bases sitting between them. CDR3 loop: CASIQTLNSGELFF. The DNA of the CDR3 is TGTGCCAGCATTCAAACTCTTAATTCCGGGGAGCTGTTTTTT.

Remarks on this clonotype: This may arise from a read error, as a much more abundant clone is one base away. The CDR3 DNA sequence: TGCAGCACCGAGGAGGGGCCCCAAGAGACCCAGTACTTC. Amino acid sequence: CSTEEGPQETQYF. The rearrangement joins TRBV29-1 to TRBJ2-5; perhaps TRBD2 as D (6 bases). V was cut by 8 bases and J by 1 base, with 14 bases left in between. Germline CDR1 is SQVTM and CDR2 is ANQGSEA. The CDR3 is 13 residues long.